This TCR beta chain was sequenced during a study of technical replicates of blood from a few donors. Repertoires were generated with immunoSEQ multiplex PCR, while TCRdb's copy carries only in-frame clones and drops some. Among about 59,000 clones listed, more than 75% were seen once. Germline assignment: CDR1 SGHAT and CDR2 FQNNGV. Unmatched junction bases numbered 10, after V lost 5 bases and J lost 4 bases. The CDR3 covers 15 residues. The sample comprised PBMCs. This chain joins TRBV11-2 and TRBJ1-2; 7 bases line up with TRBD1. The sequence derives from a human donor in good health. Some clones in this sample may be carry-over from other donors' samples. CDR3 protein: CASSPIQGSGYGYTF. The CDR3 nucleotides are TGTGCCAGCAGCCCTATACAGGGGAGCGGCTATGGCTACACCTTC.